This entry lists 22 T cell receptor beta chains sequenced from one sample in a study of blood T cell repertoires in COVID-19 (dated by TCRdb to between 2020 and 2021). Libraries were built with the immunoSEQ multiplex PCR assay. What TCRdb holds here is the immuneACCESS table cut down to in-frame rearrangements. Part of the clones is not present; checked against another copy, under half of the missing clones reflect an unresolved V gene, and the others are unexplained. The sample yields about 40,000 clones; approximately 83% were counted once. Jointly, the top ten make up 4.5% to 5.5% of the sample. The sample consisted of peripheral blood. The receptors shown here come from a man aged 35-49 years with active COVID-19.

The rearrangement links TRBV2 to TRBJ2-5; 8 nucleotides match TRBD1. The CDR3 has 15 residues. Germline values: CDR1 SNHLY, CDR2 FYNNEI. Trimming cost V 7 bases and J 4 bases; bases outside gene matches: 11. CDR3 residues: CASTPGQAVGETQYF. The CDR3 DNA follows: TGTGCCAGCACTCCGGGACAGGCCGTTGGAGAGACCCAGTACTTC. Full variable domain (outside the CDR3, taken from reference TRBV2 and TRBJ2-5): EPEVTQTPSHQVTQMGQEVILRCVPISNHLYFYWYRQILGQKVEFLVSFYNNEISEKSEIFDDQFSVERPDGSNFTLKIRSTKLEDSAMYFCASTPGQAVGETQYFGPGTRLLVL.

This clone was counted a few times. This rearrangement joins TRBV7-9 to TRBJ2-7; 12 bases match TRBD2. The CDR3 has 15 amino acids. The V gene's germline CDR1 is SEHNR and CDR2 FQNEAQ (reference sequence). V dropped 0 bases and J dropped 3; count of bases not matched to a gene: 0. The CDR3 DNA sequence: TGTGCCAGCAGCTTAGCACTAGCGGGAGGCTACGAGCAGTACTTC. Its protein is CASSLALAGGYEQYF.

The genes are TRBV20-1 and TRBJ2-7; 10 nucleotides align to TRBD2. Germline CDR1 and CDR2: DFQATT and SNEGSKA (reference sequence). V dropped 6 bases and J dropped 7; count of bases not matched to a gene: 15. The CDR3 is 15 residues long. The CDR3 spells CSASRSLAGGGEQYF. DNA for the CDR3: TGCAGTGCAAGTCGGTCCTTAGCGGGAGGAGGTGAGCAGTACTTC.

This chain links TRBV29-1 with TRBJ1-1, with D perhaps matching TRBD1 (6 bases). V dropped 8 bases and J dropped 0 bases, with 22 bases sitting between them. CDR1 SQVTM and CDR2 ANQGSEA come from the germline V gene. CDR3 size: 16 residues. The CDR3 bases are TGCAGCTATACTTGGGGGGGCTCCGCGATGAACACTGAAGCTTTCTTT. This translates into CSYTWGGSAMNTEAFF.

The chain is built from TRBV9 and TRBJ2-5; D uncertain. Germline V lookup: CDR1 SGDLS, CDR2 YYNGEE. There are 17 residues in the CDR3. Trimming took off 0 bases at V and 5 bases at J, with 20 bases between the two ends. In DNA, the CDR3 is TGTGCCAGCAGCGTAGGAAATTCCCTGGTCTCCGGTGAGACCCAGTACTTC. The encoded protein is CASSVGNSLVSGETQYF.

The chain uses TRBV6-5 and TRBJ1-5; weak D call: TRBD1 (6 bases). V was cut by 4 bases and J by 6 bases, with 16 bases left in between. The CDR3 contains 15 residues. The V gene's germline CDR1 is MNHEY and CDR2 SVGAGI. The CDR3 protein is CASSFSRGGGQPQHF. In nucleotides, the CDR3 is TGTGCCAGCAGTTTCAGCAGGGGTGGCGGTCAGCCCCAGCATTTT.

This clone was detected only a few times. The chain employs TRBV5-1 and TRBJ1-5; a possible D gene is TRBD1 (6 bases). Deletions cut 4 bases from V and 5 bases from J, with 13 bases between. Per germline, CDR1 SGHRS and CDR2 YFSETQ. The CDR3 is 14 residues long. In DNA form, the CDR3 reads TGCGCCAGCAGCGAGGGAGGGGGAGATCAGCCCCAGCATTTT. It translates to CASSEGGGDQPQHF.

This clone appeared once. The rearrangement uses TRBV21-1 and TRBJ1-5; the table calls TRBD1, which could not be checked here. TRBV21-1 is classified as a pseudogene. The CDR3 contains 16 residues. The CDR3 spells CASSRQGTGGWQPQHF. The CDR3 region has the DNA TGTGCCAGCAGCAGACAAGGGACAGGGGGTTGGCAGCCCCAGCATTTT.

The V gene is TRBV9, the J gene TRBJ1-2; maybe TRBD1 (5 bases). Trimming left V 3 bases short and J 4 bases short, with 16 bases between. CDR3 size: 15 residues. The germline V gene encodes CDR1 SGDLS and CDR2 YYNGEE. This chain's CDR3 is CASSGENRKGYGYTF. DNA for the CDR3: TGTGCCAGCAGCGGAGAGAACAGGAAGGGCTATGGCTACACCTTC.

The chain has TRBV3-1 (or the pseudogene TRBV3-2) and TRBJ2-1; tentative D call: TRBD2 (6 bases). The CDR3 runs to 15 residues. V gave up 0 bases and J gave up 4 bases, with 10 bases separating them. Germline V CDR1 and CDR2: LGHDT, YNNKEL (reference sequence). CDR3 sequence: CASSQDSGSYNEQFF. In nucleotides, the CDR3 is TGTGCCAGCAGCCAAGATTCCGGGAGTTACAATGAGCAGTTCTTC.

CDR3 loop: CASSQRGEPEAFF. CDR3 sequence (DNA): TGTGCCAGCAGTCAGCGGGGGGAGCCCGAAGCTTTCTTT. The chain carries TRBV6-5 and TRBJ1-1; possible D gene TRBD1, 5 bases. Trimming took 5 bases from V and 8 from J, leaving 15 bases between them. Germline assignment: CDR1 MNHEY and CDR2 SVGAGI. This CDR3 is built from 13 residues.

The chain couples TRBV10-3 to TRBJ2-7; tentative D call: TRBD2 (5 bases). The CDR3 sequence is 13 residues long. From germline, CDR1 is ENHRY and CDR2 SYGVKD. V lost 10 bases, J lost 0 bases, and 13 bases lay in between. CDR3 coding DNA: TGTGCCACTACGAGGGATTCCTCCTACGAGCAGTACTTC. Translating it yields CATTRDSSYEQYF.

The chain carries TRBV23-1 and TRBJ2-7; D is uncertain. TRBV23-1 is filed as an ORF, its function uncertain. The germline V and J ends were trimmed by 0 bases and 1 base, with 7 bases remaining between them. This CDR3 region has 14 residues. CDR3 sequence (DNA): TGCGCCAGCAGTCAATCGGGCAGGTCCTACGAGCAGTACTTC. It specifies CASSQSGRSYEQYF.

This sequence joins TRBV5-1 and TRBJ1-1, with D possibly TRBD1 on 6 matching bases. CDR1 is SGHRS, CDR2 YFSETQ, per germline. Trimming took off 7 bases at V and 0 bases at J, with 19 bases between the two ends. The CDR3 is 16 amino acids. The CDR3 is CASSPAGGRMNTEAFF. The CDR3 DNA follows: TGCGCCAGCTCCCCGGCGGGGGGCCGCATGAACACTGAAGCTTTCTTT.

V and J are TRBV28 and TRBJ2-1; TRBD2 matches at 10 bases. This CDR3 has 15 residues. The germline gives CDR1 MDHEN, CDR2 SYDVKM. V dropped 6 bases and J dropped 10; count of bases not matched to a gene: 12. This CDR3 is CASSPGLAPGGEQFF. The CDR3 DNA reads TGTGCCAGCAGCCCGGGACTAGCGCCCGGGGGGGAGCAGTTCTTC. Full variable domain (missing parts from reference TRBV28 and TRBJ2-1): DVKVTQSSRYLVKRTGEKVFLECVQDMDHENMFWYRQDPGLGLRLIYFSYDVKMKEKGDIPEGYSVSREKKERFSLILESASTNQTSMYLCASSPGLAPGGEQFFGPGTRLTVL.

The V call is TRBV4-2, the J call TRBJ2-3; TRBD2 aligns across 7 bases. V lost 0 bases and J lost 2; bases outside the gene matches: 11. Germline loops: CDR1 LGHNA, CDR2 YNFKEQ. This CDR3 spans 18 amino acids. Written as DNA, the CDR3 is TGTGCCAGCAGCCAAGAAACCGCCGGGACTACCTCCACAGATACGCAGTATTTT. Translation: CASSQETAGTTSTDTQYF.

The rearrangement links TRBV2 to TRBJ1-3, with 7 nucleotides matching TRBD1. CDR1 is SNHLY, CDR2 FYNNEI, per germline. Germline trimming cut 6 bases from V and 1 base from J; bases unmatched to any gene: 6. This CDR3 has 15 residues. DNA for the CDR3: TGTGCCAGCAGAACTGGACAGGTTTCTGGAAACACCATATATTTT. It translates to CASRTGQVSGNTIYF.

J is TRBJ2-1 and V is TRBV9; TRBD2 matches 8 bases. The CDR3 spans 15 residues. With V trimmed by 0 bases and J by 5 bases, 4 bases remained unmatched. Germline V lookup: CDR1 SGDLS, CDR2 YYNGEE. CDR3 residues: CASSVAGTSDNEQFF. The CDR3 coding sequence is TGTGCCAGCAGCGTAGCCGGGACTAGTGACAATGAGCAGTTCTTC. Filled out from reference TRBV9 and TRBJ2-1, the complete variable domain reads DSGVTQTPKHLITATGQRVTLRCSPRSGDLSVYWYQQSLDQGLQFLIQYYNGEERAKGNILERFSAQQFPDLHSELNLSSLELGDSALYFCASSVAGTSDNEQFFGPGTRLTVL.

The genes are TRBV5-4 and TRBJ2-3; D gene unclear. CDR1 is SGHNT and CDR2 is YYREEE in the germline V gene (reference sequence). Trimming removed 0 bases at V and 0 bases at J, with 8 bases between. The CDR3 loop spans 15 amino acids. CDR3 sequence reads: CASSLGSTSTDTQYF. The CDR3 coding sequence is TGTGCCAGCAGCTTGGGCTCTACTAGCACAGATACGCAGTATTTT.

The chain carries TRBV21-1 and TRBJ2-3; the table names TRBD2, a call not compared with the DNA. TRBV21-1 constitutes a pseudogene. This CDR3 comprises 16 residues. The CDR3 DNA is TGTGCCAGCCTTCCCGGGACTAGCGGGATGTCAGATACGCAGTATTTT. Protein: CASLPGTSGMSDTQYF.

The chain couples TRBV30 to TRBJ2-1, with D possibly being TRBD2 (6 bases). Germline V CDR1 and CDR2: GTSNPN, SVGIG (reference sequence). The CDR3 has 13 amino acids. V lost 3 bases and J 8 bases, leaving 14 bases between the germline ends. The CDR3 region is CAWSSGHRDEQFF. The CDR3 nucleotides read TGTGCCTGGAGCAGCGGGCATAGGGATGAGCAGTTCTTC.

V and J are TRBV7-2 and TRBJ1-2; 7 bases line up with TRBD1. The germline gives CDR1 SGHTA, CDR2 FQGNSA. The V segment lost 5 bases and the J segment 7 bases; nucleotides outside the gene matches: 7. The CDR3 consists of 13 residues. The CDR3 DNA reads TGTGCCAGCAGCCCTGACAGGGAGCGTGGCTACACCTTC. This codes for CASSPDRERGYTF.